Sequencing of this T cell receptor (beta chain) was carried out in a study of metastatic and nonmetastatic thyroid tumors. Study overall: Malignant and benign thyroid patients had repertoires compared in peripheral blood and tumor or nodule tissue.

A remark on this clone: The target antigen is unknown. Compared with germline, one end of the junction differs, possibly owing to a read error.

Study-level findings and limits: Patients with malignant thyroid tumors reportedly had significantly higher TCR beta diversity than those with benign nodules, in blood and tumor.

Each patient came to thyroid surgery without any prior treatment (of any kind). Via MiXCR, TCRdb re-called the PCR reads. The sample lists roughly 25,000 clones, less than 25% occurring once. CDR3 length equals 12 residues. Looked up from germline, CDR1 is LNHNV and CDR2 is YYDKDF (reference sequence). The source is a male donor with papillary thyroid cancer or a benign thyroid nodule (not recorded which). Some clones in this sample may be carry-over from other donors' samples. The sequenced material came from blood. The V gene is TRBV15, the J gene TRBJ2-7; 7 bases align to TRBD1. For the CDR3, the DNA is TGTGTCACCGGTACGACAGGGCCCGAGCAGTACTTC. This sequence encodes CVTGTTGPEQYF.